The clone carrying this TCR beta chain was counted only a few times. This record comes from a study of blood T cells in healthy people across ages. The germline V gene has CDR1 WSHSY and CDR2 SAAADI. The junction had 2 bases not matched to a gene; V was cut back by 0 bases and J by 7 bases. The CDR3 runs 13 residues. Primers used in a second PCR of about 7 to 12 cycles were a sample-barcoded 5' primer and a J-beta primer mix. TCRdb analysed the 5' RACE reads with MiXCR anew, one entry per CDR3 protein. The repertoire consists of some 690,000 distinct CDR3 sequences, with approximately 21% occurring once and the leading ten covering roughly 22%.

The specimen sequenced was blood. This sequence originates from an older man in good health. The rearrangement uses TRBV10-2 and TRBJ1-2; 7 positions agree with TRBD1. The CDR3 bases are TGCGCCAGCAGTGAGTCCGGGACAGCTGGCTACACCTTC. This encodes CASSESGTAGYTF.